One and the same sample provided the 7 T cell receptor beta chains below, sequenced in a study of blood T cell repertoires in COVID-19. Some clones are missing from TCRdb's copy, which holds only in-frame ones; the method was immunoSEQ multiplex PCR. The sample has tens of thousands of clones, around 88% seen once; the top ten hold over 4.5%. The sequenced material came from peripheral blood. The receptors derive from a man over 45 with active COVID-19.

DNA for the CDR3: TGTGCCAGCAGCTTACGGGGGGCACAGGGCTACACCTTC. The encoded protein is CASSLRGAQGYTF. The V call is TRBV7-9, the J call TRBJ1-2, with D tentatively TRBD1 (6 bases). Germline CDR1 reads SEHNR; CDR2 reads FQNEAQ (reference sequence). V lost 2 bases and J lost 8, with 12 bases in between. The CDR3 sequence is 13 residues long. The whole variable domain, remainder taken from reference TRBV7-9 and TRBJ1-2, is DTGVSQNPRHKITKRGQNVTFRCDPISEHNRLYWYRQTLGQGPEFLTYFQNEAQLEKSRLLSDRFSAERPKGSFSTLEIQRTEQGDSAMYLCASSLRGAQGYTFGSGTRLTVV.

In its sample, this clone was seen once. CDR3 DNA: TGTGCCAGCAGTTTTGAGGGGGGGGTGACTGAAGCTTTCTTT. Translating it yields CASSFEGGVTEAFF. The J gene is TRBJ1-1, the V gene TRBV28, with a weak D call TRBD1 (6 bases). The CDR3 sequence is 14 residues long. In germline, CDR1 is MDHEN, CDR2 SYDVKM. V shed 3 bases and J shed 5 bases, with 13 bases lying between them.

This chain joins TRBV7-8 and TRBJ2-1, with D maybe TRBD2 (6 bases). CDR1 SGHVS and CDR2 FQNEAQ come from the germline V gene. CDR3 size: 14 residues. V was cut by 3 bases and J by 0 bases, with 6 bases left in between. CDR3 bases: TGTGCCAGCAGCTTGACTAGCTCCTACAATGAGCAGTTCTTC. This gives the protein CASSLTSSYNEQFF.

V and J are TRBV19 and TRBJ1-6, with D unclear. The ends were cut back, 8 bases at V and 6 bases at J, with 26 bases in the middle. CDR1 LNHDA and CDR2 SQIVND come from the germline V gene (reference sequence). This CDR3 is built from 18 residues. The CDR3 is CASAGSMGGQPRNSPLHF. CDR3 in DNA: TGTGCCAGTGCCGGATCCATGGGAGGCCAACCACGTAATTCACCCCTCCACTTT.

The chain uses TRBV3-1 (or the pseudogene TRBV3-2) and TRBJ2-7, with 7 nucleotides matching TRBD2. The CDR3 spans 14 residues. Germline V gene lookup returns CDR1 LGHDT and CDR2 YNNKEL (reference sequence). The trim removed 0 bases at V and 7 bases at J, leaving 6 bases unmatched. DNA for the CDR3: TGTGCCAGCAGCCAAGATGGGGGGGTTGGAGAGCAGTACTTC. Its protein is CASSQDGGVGEQYF.

The chain employs TRBV7-2 and TRBJ2-4; TRBD2 matches at 12 bases. Germline lookup yields CDR1 SGHTA and CDR2 FQGNSA. V shed 6 bases, J shed 9 bases, and the junction held 9 bases outside the gene matches. The CDR3 loop spans 15 amino acids. CDR3 loop: CASRGDLAGGSIQYF. The CDR3 nucleotides read TGTGCCAGCAGAGGCGATCTAGCGGGGGGGAGCATTCAGTACTTC.

The V gene is TRBV7-2, the J gene TRBJ2-3, with 14 bases identical to TRBD2. Losses at the gene ends were 4 bases for V and 2 bases for J; bases not matched to a gene: 5. The CDR3 is 17 residues long. In germline, CDR1 is SGHTA, CDR2 FQGNSA. The DNA of the CDR3 is TGTGCCAGCAGCTCGCGGACTAGCGGGAGGCTCACAGATACGCAGTATTTT. Protein: CASSSRTSGRLTDTQYF.